Presented here are 31 T cell receptor beta chains from one specimen sequenced in a study of CD8+CD57+ T cells in acquired aplastic anemia. Genomic DNA, serving as template, underwent TCR beta VDJ and CDR3 profiling. In TCRdb, the reads were re-called with MiXCR into one record per CDR3 protein. Of approximately 200,000 distinct CDR3 sequences listed, roughly 57% are singletons. Sequenced material: sorted CD4+, CD8+, or CD8+CD57+ T cells (not recorded which) from PBMCs. These receptors originate from a human donor in good health.

This chain uses TRBV15 with TRBJ1-5, with D possibly being TRBD1 (6 bases). The CDR3 spans 15 residues. Germline V CDR1 and CDR2: LNHNV, YYDKDF (reference sequence). V dropped 3 bases and J dropped 5 bases, with 14 bases sitting between them. This CDR3 is CATSSSTGIHQPQHF. Written as DNA, the CDR3 is TGTGCCACCAGCAGTTCAACAGGGATCCATCAGCCCCAGCATTTT.

This clonotype has just one count. CDR3 region: CASSPIIGLGYEQYF. CDR3 sequence (DNA): TGTGCCAGCAGCCCAATTATAGGGCTAGGCTACGAGCAGTACTTC. This chain links TRBV7-9 with TRBJ2-7; unclear D gene. The CDR3 covers 15 residues. V shed 5 bases and J shed 3 bases, with 17 bases lying between them. CDR1 and CDR2 from the germline V gene are SEHNR and FQNEAQ (reference sequence).

The chain uses TRBV20-1 and TRBJ1-1; TRBD1 agrees at 7 bases. CDR3 length equals 14 residues. Germline V gene sequence: CDR1 DFQATT, CDR2 SNEGSKA (reference sequence). V trimming: 0 bases; J trimming: 6 bases; junction bases outside the gene matches: 7. The CDR3 region has the DNA TGCAGTGCTAGAGATACAGGGGCCGGTCCTGAAGCTTTCTTT. Residues: CSARDTGAGPEAFF.

The chain employs TRBV12-3 or TRBV12-4 and TRBJ1-2, with D perhaps TRBD1 (6 bases). Trimming took 1 base from V and 10 from J, leaving 13 bases between them. The CDR3 runs to 13 residues. The CDR3 sequence is CASSLVRTDAYTF. CDR3 coding DNA: TGTGCCAGCAGTTTAGTCCGGACAGATGCCTACACCTTC.

This clonotype was seen more than once but under ten times. The V gene is TRBV5-1, the J gene TRBJ2-5, with D possibly matching TRBD2 (5 bases). V lost 1 base and J 0 bases, leaving 7 bases between the germline ends. The germline gives CDR1 SGHRS, CDR2 YFSETQ. CDR3 length equals 14 residues. The CDR3 loop reads CASSLSGNQETQYF. CDR3 sequence (DNA): TGCGCCAGCAGCTTGTCGGGAAACCAAGAGACCCAGTACTTC.

The V and J genes are TRBV20-1 and TRBJ2-7; TRBD1 is a possible D gene (5 bases). Germline assignment: CDR1 DFQATT and CDR2 SNEGSKA (reference sequence). Trimming stripped 3 bases from V and 6 bases from J, with 15 bases between. The CDR3 sequence is 13 residues long. CDR3 protein: CSARWQGNPEQYF. Written as DNA, the CDR3 is TGCAGTGCTAGGTGGCAGGGTAATCCCGAGCAGTACTTC.

This chain links TRBV7-6 with TRBJ1-6, with D hard to call. Trimming stripped 1 base from V and 2 bases from J, with 6 bases between. This CDR3 is 15 amino acids long. Germline V gene sequence: CDR1 SGHVS, CDR2 FNYEAQ. CDR3 coding DNA: TGTGCCAGCAGCTTAGATGGTGCCTATAATTCACCCCTCCACTTT. It yields the protein CASSLDGAYNSPLHF.

The chain recombines TRBV2 with TRBJ1-2; possible D gene TRBD1, 5 bases. The germline V gene has CDR1 SNHLY and CDR2 FYNNEI. V was pared by 7 bases and J by 1 base, with 19 bases between. The CDR3 has 16 amino acids. CDR3 sequence reads: CASTASEGRHNYGYTF. In DNA form, the CDR3 reads TGTGCCAGCACGGCGAGTGAGGGACGGCATAACTATGGCTACACCTTC.

This clonotype was seen once. This chain connects TRBV10-3 to TRBJ1-6; TRBD1 aligns across 12 bases. Trimming cost V 7 bases and J 10 bases; bases outside gene matches: 5. This CDR3 spans 14 amino acids. CDR1 is ENHRY, CDR2 SYGVKD, per germline. In DNA form, the CDR3 reads TGTGCCATCAAGGGACAGGGGGCGAGATCACCCCTCCACTTT. Its translation is CAIKGQGARSPLHF.

This clonotype was counted many times. The genes are TRBV7-9 and TRBJ1-1, with a weak D call TRBD1 (6 bases). V lost 7 bases, J lost 0 bases, and 24 bases lay in between. The CDR3 has 18 residues. The germline CDR1 and CDR2 sequences are SEHNR and FQNEAQ (reference sequence). The CDR3: CASNGRALRQELNTEAFF. CDR3 bases: TGTGCCAGCAATGGAAGAGCTTTACGACAGGAGTTGAACACTGAAGCTTTCTTT.

About this clonotype itself: A read error is possible here, since a much larger clone lies one base away. V gene TRBV6-6 combines with J gene TRBJ1-5, with D hard to call. CDR3 length: 14 amino acids. Trimming removed 8 bases from V and 2 bases from J, with 13 bases in between. In germline, CDR1 is MNHNY, CDR2 SVGAGI (reference sequence). CDR3 residues: CASESGIRNQPQHF. As DNA, the CDR3 is TGTGCCAGCGAGTCGGGGATTCGCAATCAGCCCCAGCATTTT.

The V and J genes are TRBV7-2 and TRBJ2-1, with TRBD2 identical over 14 bases. The V gene end was trimmed by 4 bases and the J gene end by 0 bases; junction bases not matched to a gene: 5. Germline V gene data show CDR1 as SGHTA and CDR2 as FQGNSA. This CDR3 has 18 amino acids. In nucleotides, the CDR3 is TGTGCCAGCAGCTCAAGGACTAGCGGGAGGAGCTCCTACAATGAGCAGTTCTTC. Protein sequence: CASSSRTSGRSSYNEQFF.

The chain employs TRBV20-1 and TRBJ1-5, with D unclear. Trimming left V 3 bases short and J 0 bases short, with 15 bases between. The CDR3 is 16 amino acids. From germline, CDR1 is DFQATT and CDR2 SNEGSKA (reference sequence). CDR3 protein: CSARILGLRSNQPQHF. In DNA, the CDR3 is TGCAGTGCTAGGATCCTCGGACTACGTAGCAATCAGCCCCAGCATTTT.

This clonotype appeared many times. The genes are TRBV11-2 and TRBJ2-7, with TRBD2 matching over 8 bases. Germline CDR1 is SGHAT and CDR2 is FQNNGV. Trimming at V came to 1 base and at J to 2 bases, leaving 4 bases not matched to a gene. This CDR3 region has 15 residues. CDR3 amino acids: CASSLALADTYEQYF. DNA of the CDR3: TGTGCCAGCAGCTTAGCACTAGCGGACACCTACGAGCAGTACTTC.

The table lists this clonotype with many counts. The chain is built from TRBV7-9 and TRBJ1-2; TRBD1 aligns across 7 bases. Germline V gene data show CDR1 as SEHNR and CDR2 as FQNEAQ (reference sequence). The CDR3 loop spans 16 amino acids. The V gene end was trimmed by 1 base and the J gene end by 1 base; junction bases not matched to a gene: 6. The CDR3 sequence: CASSLGGTELNYGYTF. In DNA, the CDR3 is TGTGCCAGCAGCTTAGGGGGGACAGAACTTAACTATGGCTACACCTTC. Based on the CDR3 plus reference TRBV7-9 and TRBJ1-2, the full variable domain is DTGVSQNPRHKITKRGQNVTFRCDPISEHNRLYWYRQTLGQGPEFLTYFQNEAQLEKSRLLSDRFSAERPKGSFSTLEIQRTEQGDSAMYLCASSLGGTELNYGYTFGSGTRLTVV.

This clonotype appeared many times. The rearrangement links TRBV20-1 to TRBJ1-2; a possible D gene is TRBD1 (5 bases). The germline gives CDR1 DFQATT, CDR2 SNEGSKA (reference sequence). Trimming cost V 6 bases and J 0 bases, with 23 bases left between them. The CDR3 is 17 residues long. The DNA of the CDR3 is TGCAGTGCCCCTTGGGGCGGGGAGCGGGTAGCTAACTATGGCTACACCTTC. Translating it yields CSAPWGGERVANYGYTF.

Notes on this clonotype: At one end the junction does not follow the germline gene, possibly because of a read error. V usage is TRBV15 and J usage is TRBJ2-3; D perhaps matches TRBD2 (5 bases). Germline CDR1 is LNHNV and CDR2 is YYDKDF (reference sequence). The CDR3 contains 15 residues. Here the CDR3 reads CATSNQDLNIDTQYF. DNA for the CDR3: TGTGCCACTAGCAACCAGGACTTGAACATAGATACGCAGTATTTT.

V is TRBV5-1 and J is TRBJ2-3; D is unresolved. The germline gives CDR1 SGHRS, CDR2 YFSETQ. Trimming pared 5 bases from V and 4 bases from J, leaving 5 bases between. The CDR3 is 11 residues long. The CDR3 nucleotides read TGCGCCAGCAGGGCCGCAGATACGCAGTATTTT. Protein: CASRAADTQYF.

This clonotype was observed at least ten times. The chain employs TRBV6-5 and TRBJ2-6, with a weak D call TRBD1 (6 bases). The CDR3 is 18 amino acids. CDR1 is MNHEY, CDR2 SVGAGI, per germline. The V end lost 2 bases, the J end lost 0 bases, and 14 bases lay between the germline ends. Written as DNA, the CDR3 is TGTGCCAGCAGTTACGGCCCCGGACAGTACTCTGGGGCCAACGTCCTGACTTTC. Its protein is CASSYGPGQYSGANVLTF.

The V and J genes are TRBV25-1 and TRBJ1-1, with no clear D. There are 14 residues in the CDR3. The V gene lost 5 bases and the J gene lost 1 base, with 11 bases spanning the gap. CDR1 is MGHDK, CDR2 SYGVNS, per germline. The chain's CDR3 is CASSQWQQNTEAFF. In nucleotides, the CDR3 is TGTGCCAGCAGTCAGTGGCAGCAGAACACTGAAGCTTTCTTT. Full variable domain (outside the CDR3, taken from reference TRBV25-1 and TRBJ1-1): EADIYQTPRYLVIGTGKKITLECSQTMGHDKMYWYQQDPGMELHLIHYSYGVNSTEKGDLSSESTVSRIRTEHFPLTLESARPSHTSQYLCASSQWQQNTEAFFGQGTRLTVV.

This chain links TRBV20-1 with TRBJ2-7, with 7 nucleotides matching TRBD2. CDR3 length equals 15 residues. Germline CDR1 DFQATT, CDR2 SNEGSKA (reference sequence). V was clipped by 2 bases and J by 5 bases; unmatched bases: 12. CDR3: CSARQDAGEYHEQYF. For the CDR3, the DNA is TGCAGTGCTAGACAGGACGCGGGAGAATATCACGAGCAGTACTTC.

The chain joins TRBV10-3 to TRBJ1-2; D remains ambiguous. The ends were cut back, 3 bases at V and 8 bases at J, with 10 bases in the middle. The CDR3 has 12 amino acids. Germline CDR1 and CDR2: ENHRY and SYGVKD. This chain's CDR3 is CAISDRPYGYTF. DNA of the CDR3: TGTGCCATCAGTGACCGCCCGTACGGCTACACCTTC.

This chain connects TRBV20-1 to TRBJ1-3; tentative D call: TRBD1 (6 bases). The CDR3 is made up of 17 amino acids. With 2 bases removed from V and 0 bases from J, the gap between germline ends came to 17 bases. The germline V gene has CDR1 DFQATT and CDR2 SNEGSKA (reference sequence). The CDR3 spells CSARSWEVQGSGNTIYF. The CDR3 nucleotides read TGCAGTGCTAGAAGTTGGGAAGTACAGGGCTCTGGAAACACCATATATTTT.

This clonotype was counted only a few times. J is TRBJ1-2 and V is TRBV20-1; 7 nucleotides match TRBD1. V lost 7 bases and J lost 4; bases outside the gene matches: 6. Looked up from germline, CDR1 is DFQATT and CDR2 is SNEGSKA (reference sequence). The CDR3 sequence is 12 residues long. CDR3 DNA sequence: TGCAGTGGCATCGGACAGGTCTATGGCTACACCTTC. Its translation is CSGIGQVYGYTF.

This clonotype came up many times. The chain employs TRBV15 and TRBJ1-2; TRBD1 agrees at 12 bases. Germline V gives CDR1 LNHNV, CDR2 YYDKDF (reference sequence). There are 15 residues in the CDR3. The ends lost 4 bases at V and 4 bases at J; junction bases unmatched: 4. CDR3 residues: CATSKGTGGPYGYTF. The DNA for the CDR3 is TGTGCCACCAGCAAGGGGACAGGGGGCCCCTATGGCTACACCTTC.

The chain links TRBV6-1 to TRBJ2-7; 11 bases line up with TRBD1. J was trimmed by 2 bases and V by 5 bases; bases with no gene match: 5. The CDR3 sequence is 15 residues long. The germline V gene encodes CDR1 MNHNS and CDR2 SASEGT. The CDR3 nucleotides are TGTGCCAGCAGTAACCCGGGACAGGGGGCCTACGAGCAGTACTTC. Translated: CASSNPGQGAYEQYF.

This clonotype has only one observation. The chain links TRBV11-1 to TRBJ2-3; D is possibly TRBD1 or TRBD2 (5 bases each). CDR3 length equals 14 residues. V lost 4 bases to trimming and J lost 5 bases, with 13 bases between them. The V gene's germline CDR1 is SGHAT and CDR2 FQDESV (reference sequence). The CDR3 region has the DNA TGTGCCAGCAGCTCAGTGTATGGGGGAGATACGCAGTATTTT. It encodes CASSSVYGGDTQYF.

This clonotype appeared many times. The rearrangement links TRBV24-1 to TRBJ1-1; no firm D call. Germline-derived CDR1 and CDR2 are KGHDR and SFDVKD. The germline V and J ends were trimmed by 5 bases and 4 bases, with 10 bases remaining between them. This CDR3 region has 13 residues. The CDR3 is CATSASDSTEAFF. CDR3 sequence (DNA): TGTGCCACCAGTGCGTCCGACTCCACTGAAGCTTTCTTT.

This clonotype was seen more than once but under ten times. The V gene is TRBV6-5, the J gene TRBJ2-7, with a weak D call TRBD1 (6 bases). Germline V gene lookup returns CDR1 MNHEY and CDR2 SVGAGI. CDR3 length equals 13 residues. Trimming left V 8 bases short and J 6 bases short, with 17 bases between. The CDR3: CASGTLTGFEQYF. The DNA for the CDR3 is TGTGCCAGCGGGACGCTTACAGGGTTCGAGCAGTACTTC.

The chain links TRBV10-3 to TRBJ2-7; the D gene is possibly TRBD1 (5 bases). Per germline, CDR1 ENHRY and CDR2 SYGVKD. V lost 10 bases and J 2 bases, leaving 15 bases between the germline ends. The CDR3 length is 13 residues. Written as DNA, the CDR3 is TGTGCCACAAATCCAACAGGCACCTACGAGCAGTACTTC. Its translation: CATNPTGTYEQYF.

The chain employs TRBV2 and TRBJ1-4, with D possibly matching TRBD1 (5 bases). Trimming left V 6 bases short and J 7 bases short, with 15 bases between. Germline-derived CDR1 and CDR2 are SNHLY and FYNNEI. This CDR3 is built from 14 residues. The CDR3 coding sequence is TGTGCCAGCAGCGGGGACGAGGGGCCTGAAAAACTGTTTTTT. It specifies CASSGDEGPEKLFF.